The present entry profiles one TCR beta chain with its context. The V segment lost 0 bases and the J segment 3 bases; nucleotides outside the gene matches: 3. This CDR3 comprises 16 residues. Germline-derived CDR1 and CDR2 are WNHNN and SYGVQD (reference sequence). As handled by the study authors: Cell counts per sample came from amplifying reference gene primers. Profiled with immunoSEQ multiplex PCR; TCRdb holds only in-frame clones, not every one. V, J and clone size derive from that table, while D and trimming were established from the DNA sequence. The data hold some 72,000 clones, with around 90% observed a single time. The data were obtained in a study of blood T cell repertoires in COVID-19. Study-wide background: COVID-19 samples, acute and convalescent, were from the United States, Italy and Spain. PBMCs, B-cell-depleted T cells, or T cells provided the cDNA or gDNA that made up the material.

Sequenced: peripheral blood. The chain has TRBV10-1 and TRBJ2-1; 9 positions match TRBD2. The source of this sequence is a man aged 50 or older with active COVID-19. For the CDR3, the DNA is TGCGCCAGCAGTGAGTCGTCTAGCGGGGTCTACAATGAGCAGTTCTTC. This gives the protein CASSESSSGVYNEQFF.